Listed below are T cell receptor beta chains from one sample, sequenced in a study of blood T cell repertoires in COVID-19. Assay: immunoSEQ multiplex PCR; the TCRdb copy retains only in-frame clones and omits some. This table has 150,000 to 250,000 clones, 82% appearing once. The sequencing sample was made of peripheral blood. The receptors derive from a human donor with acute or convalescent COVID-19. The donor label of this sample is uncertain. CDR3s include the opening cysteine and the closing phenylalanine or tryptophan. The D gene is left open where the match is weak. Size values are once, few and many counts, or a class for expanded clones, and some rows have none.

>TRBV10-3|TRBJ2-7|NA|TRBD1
CAINGQGEGYEQYF
TGTGCCATCAACGGACAGGGGGAAGGCTACGAGCAGTACTTC
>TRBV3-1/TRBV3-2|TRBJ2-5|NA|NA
CASSQDGGLRPQETQYF
TGTGCCAGCAGCCAAGACGGGGGATTAAGACCTCAAGAGACCCAGTACTTC
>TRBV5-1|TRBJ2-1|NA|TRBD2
CASSSGTSGSVWQFF
TGCGCCAGCAGCTCCGGGACTAGCGGGAGTGTGTGGCAGTTCTTC
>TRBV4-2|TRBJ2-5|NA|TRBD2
CASSQDRGVAGNLETQYF
TGTGCCAGCAGCCAAGATAGGGGGGTAGCGGGGAACCTGGAGACCCAGTACTTC
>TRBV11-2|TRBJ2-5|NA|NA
CASSFLPGDPKETQYF
TGTGCCAGCAGCTTTTTGCCCGGAGACCCGAAAGAGACCCAGTACTTC
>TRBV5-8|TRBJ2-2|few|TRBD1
CASSYNTGQRNTGELFF
TGTGCCAGCAGCTATAATACGGGACAGAGGAACACCGGGGAGCTGTTTTTT
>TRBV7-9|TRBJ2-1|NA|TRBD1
CASSLESGGSEQFF
TGTGCCAGCAGCTTAGAGTCAGGGGGCAGTGAGCAGTTCTTC
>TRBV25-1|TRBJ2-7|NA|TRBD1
CASRGWTGNNDYEQYF
TGTGCCAGCAGGGGATGGACAGGGAACAATGACTACGAGCAGTACTTC
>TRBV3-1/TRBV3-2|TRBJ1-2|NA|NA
CASSQGGQAYGYTF
TGTGCCAGCAGCCAAGGTGGTCAGGCCTATGGCTACACCTTC
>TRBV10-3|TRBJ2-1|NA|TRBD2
CAIAGGRLNEQFF
TGTGCCATTGCTGGCGGGAGGTTAAATGAGCAGTTCTTC
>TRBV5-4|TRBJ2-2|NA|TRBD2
CASSWTSGSRTGELFF
TGTGCCAGCAGCTGGACTAGCGGGAGCCGCACCGGGGAGCTGTTTTTT
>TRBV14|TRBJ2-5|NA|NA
CASSLLSGTQYF
TGTGCCAGCAGCCTCCTAAGCGGGACCCAGTACTTC
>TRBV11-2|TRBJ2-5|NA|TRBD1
CASVLTGGRETQYF
TGTGCCAGCGTCTTGACAGGGGGCAGGGAGACCCAGTACTTC
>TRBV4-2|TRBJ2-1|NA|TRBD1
CASSQVGAGGYNEQFF
TGTGCCAGCAGCCAAGTTGGGGCAGGGGGCTACAATGAGCAGTTCTTC
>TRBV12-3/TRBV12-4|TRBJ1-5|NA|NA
CASSRDLNQPQHF
TGTGCCAGCAGCCGGGATCTCAATCAGCCCCAGCATTTT
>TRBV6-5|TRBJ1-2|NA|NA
CASSYSTAGNYGYTF
TGTGCCAGCAGTTACTCTACGGCAGGGAACTATGGCTACACCTTC
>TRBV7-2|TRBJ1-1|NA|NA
CASSLGTVNTEAFF
TGTGCCAGCAGCTTAGGGACAGTGAACACTGAAGCTTTCTTT
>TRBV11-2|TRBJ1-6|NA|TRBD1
CASSVGTGGFNSPLHF
TGTGCCAGCAGCGTCGGGACAGGGGGCTTTAATTCACCCCTCCACTTT
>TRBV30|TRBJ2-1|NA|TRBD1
CAWSVLRTGAAEQFF
TGTGCCTGGAGTGTACTGAGGACAGGGGCGGCTGAGCAGTTCTTC
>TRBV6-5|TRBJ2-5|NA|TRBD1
CASSRQGNGPETQYF
TGTGCCAGCAGTCGACAGGGAAACGGGCCGGAGACCCAGTACTTC
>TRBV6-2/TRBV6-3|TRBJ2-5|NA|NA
CASSGAPLETQYF
TGTGCCAGCAGTGGGGCCCCTCTAGAGACCCAGTACTTC
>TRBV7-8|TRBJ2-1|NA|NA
CASSPLTNEQFF
TGTGCCAGCAGCCCCTTGACTAATGAGCAGTTCTTC
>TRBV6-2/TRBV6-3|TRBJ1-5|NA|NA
CASSKGWEQVTNQPQHF
TGTGCCAGCAGCAAGGGGTGGGAACAGGTAACCAATCAGCCCCAGCATTTT
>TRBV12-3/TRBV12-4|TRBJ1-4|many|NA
CASSWRSNEKLFF
TGTGCCAGCAGTTGGAGAAGTAATGAAAAACTGTTTTTT
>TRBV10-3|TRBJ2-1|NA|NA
CAISEPQGLNEQFF
TGTGCCATCAGTGAACCACAGGGTTTAAATGAGCAGTTCTTC
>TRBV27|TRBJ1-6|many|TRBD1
CASTRTGSNYNSPLHF
TGTGCCAGCACAAGGACAGGATCGAACTATAATTCACCCCTCCACTTT
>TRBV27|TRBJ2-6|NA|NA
CASSLEGATGANVLTF
TGTGCCAGCAGTTTGGAGGGGGCCACTGGGGCCAACGTCCTGACTTTC
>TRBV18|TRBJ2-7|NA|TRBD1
CASSQGQGLTYEQYF
TGTGCCAGCTCACAGGGACAGGGGCTTACCTACGAGCAGTACTTC
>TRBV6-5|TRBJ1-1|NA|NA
CASRRSTVNTEAFF
TGTGCCAGCAGGAGAAGTACAGTGAACACTGAAGCTTTCTTT
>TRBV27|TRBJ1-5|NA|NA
CASSLRQVGQPQHF
TGTGCCAGCAGTTTAAGGCAGGTCGGTCAGCCCCAGCATTTT
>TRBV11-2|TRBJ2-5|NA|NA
CASSRQLTQETQYF
TGTGCCAGCAGCCGACAGTTAACCCAAGAGACCCAGTACTTC
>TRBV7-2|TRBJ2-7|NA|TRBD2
CASSIGTSGYYEQYF
TGTGCCAGCAGCATAGGGACTAGCGGATACTACGAGCAGTACTTC
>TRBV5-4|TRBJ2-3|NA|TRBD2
CASRRGGGRAFTDTQYF
TGTGCCAGCAGGCGGGGTGGCGGGAGGGCGTTCACAGATACGCAGTATTTT
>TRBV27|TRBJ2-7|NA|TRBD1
CASSAGTGPYEQYF
TGTGCCAGCAGTGCTGGGACAGGGCCCTACGAGCAGTACTTC
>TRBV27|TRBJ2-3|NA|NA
CASSFRSQGDTQYF
TGTGCCAGCAGTTTCCGGAGCCAAGGAGATACGCAGTATTTT
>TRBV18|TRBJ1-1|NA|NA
CASESTPDTEAFF
TGTGCCAGCGAATCGACTCCCGACACTGAAGCTTTCTTT
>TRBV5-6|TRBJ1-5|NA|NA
CASSLGHSNQPQHF
TGTGCCAGCAGCTTGGGACATAGCAATCAGCCCCAGCATTTT